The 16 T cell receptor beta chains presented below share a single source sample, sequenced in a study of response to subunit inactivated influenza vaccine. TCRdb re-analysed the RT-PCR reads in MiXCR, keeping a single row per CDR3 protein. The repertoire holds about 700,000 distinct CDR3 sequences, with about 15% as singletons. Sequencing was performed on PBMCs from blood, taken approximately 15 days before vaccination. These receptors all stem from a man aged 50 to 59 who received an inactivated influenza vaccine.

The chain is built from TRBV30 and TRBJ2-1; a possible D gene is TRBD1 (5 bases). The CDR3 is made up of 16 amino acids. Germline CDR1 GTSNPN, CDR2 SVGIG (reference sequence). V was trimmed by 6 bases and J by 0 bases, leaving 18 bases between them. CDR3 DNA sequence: TGTGCCTGCCACGGAAAGGGGCCGAGCTCCTACAATGAGCAGTTCTTC. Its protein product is CACHGKGPSSYNEQFF.

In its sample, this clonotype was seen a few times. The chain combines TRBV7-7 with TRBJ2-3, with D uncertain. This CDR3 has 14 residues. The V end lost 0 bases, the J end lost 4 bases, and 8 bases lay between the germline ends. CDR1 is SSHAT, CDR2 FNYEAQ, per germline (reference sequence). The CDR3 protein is CASSLAGLADTQYF. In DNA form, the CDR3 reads TGTGCCAGCAGCTTAGCAGGGTTGGCAGATACGCAGTATTTT. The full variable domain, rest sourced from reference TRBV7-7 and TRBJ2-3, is GAGVSQSPRYKVTKRGQDVTLRCDPISSHATLYWYQQALGQGPEFLTYFNYEAQPDKSGLPSDRFSAERPEGSISTLTIQRTEQRDSAMYRCASSLAGLADTQYFGPGTRLTVL.

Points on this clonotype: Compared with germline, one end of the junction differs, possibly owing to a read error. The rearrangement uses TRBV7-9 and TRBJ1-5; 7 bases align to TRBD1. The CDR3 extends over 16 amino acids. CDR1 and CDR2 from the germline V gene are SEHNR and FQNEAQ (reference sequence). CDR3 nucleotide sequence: TGTGCCAGCAGCGCCGGGGGGACAGATCTAAATCAGCCCCATCATTTT. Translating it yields CASSAGGTDLNQPHHF.

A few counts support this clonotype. CDR3 in amino acids: CASSWGGSNTGELFF. The CDR3 nucleotides are TGCGCCAGCAGCTGGGGGGGGTCGAACACCGGGGAGCTGTTTTTT. The rearrangement joins TRBV5-1 to TRBJ2-2; 7 positions match TRBD2. Per germline, CDR1 SGHRS and CDR2 YFSETQ. The V and J ends lost 3 bases and 0 bases, in that order; junction bases with no gene match: 2. This CDR3 has 15 amino acids. Together with reference TRBV5-1 and TRBJ2-2, the CDR3 gives the full variable domain: KAGVTQTPRYLIKTRGQQVTLSCSPISGHRSVSWYQQTPGQGLQFLFEYFSETQRNKGNFPGRFSGRQFSNSRSEMNVSTLELGDSALYLCASSWGGSNTGELFFGEGSRLTVL.

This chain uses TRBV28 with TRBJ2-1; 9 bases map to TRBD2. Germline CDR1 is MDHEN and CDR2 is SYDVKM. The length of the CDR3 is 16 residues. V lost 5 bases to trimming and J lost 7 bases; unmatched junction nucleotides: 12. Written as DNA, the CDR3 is TGTGCCAGCAGTCCTCCCGGCGGGGGGGAGGCAAATGAGCAGTTCTTC. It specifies CASSPPGGGEANEQFF.

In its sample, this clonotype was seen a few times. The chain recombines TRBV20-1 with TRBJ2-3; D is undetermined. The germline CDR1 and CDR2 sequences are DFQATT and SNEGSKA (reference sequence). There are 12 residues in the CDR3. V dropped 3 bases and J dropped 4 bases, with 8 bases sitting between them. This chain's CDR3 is CSASPQPDTQYF. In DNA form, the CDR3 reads TGCAGTGCTAGTCCCCAGCCAGATACGCAGTATTTT.

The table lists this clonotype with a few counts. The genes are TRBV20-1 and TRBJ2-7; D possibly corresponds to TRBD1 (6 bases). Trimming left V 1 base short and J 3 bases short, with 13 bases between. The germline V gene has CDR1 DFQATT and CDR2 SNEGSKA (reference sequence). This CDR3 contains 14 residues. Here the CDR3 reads CSARVPGHDYEQYF. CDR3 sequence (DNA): TGCAGTGCTAGAGTACCGGGACATGACTACGAGCAGTACTTC.

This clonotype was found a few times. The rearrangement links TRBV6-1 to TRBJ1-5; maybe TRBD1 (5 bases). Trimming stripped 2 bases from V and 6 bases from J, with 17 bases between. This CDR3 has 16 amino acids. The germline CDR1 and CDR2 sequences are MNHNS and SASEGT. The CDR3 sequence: CASSERAGSGGQPQHF. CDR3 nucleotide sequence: TGTGCCAGCAGTGAACGGGCAGGGTCGGGGGGTCAGCCCCAGCATTTT.

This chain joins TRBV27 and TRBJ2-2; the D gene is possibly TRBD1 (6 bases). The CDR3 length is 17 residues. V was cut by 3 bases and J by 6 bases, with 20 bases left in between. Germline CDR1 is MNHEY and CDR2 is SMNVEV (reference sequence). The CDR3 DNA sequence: TGTGCCAGCAGTTTTATATTGGGCAGGGGCGCTCCCGGGGAGCTGTTTTTT. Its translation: CASSFILGRGAPGELFF.

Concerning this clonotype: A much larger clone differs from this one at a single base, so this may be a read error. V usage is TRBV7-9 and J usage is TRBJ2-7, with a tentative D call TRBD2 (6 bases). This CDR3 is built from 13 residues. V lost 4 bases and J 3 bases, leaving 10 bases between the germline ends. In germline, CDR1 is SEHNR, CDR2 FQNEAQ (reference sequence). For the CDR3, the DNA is TGTGCCAGCAGCTGGCAGGGAGGCTACGAGCAGTACTTC. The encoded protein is CASSWQGGYEQYF.

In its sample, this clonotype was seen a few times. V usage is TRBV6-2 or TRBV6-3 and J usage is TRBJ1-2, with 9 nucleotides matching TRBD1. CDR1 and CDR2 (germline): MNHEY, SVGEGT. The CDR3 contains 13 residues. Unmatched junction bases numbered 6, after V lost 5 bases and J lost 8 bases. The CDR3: CASSNYRGPGYTF. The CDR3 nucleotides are TGTGCCAGCAGTAACTACAGGGGGCCCGGCTACACCTTC.

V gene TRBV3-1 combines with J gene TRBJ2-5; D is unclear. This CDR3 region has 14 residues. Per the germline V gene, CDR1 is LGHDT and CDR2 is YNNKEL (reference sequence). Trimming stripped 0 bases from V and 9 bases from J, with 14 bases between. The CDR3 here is CASSQEVGSRAQYF. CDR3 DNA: TGTGCCAGCAGCCAAGAGGTCGGCAGTCGGGCCCAGTACTTC.

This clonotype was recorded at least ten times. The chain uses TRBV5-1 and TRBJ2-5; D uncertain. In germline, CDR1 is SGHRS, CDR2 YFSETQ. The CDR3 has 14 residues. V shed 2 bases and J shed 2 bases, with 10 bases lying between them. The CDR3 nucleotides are TGCGCCAGCAGCTTTTCCCCACTTCAAGAGACCCAGTACTTC. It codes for CASSFSPLQETQYF.

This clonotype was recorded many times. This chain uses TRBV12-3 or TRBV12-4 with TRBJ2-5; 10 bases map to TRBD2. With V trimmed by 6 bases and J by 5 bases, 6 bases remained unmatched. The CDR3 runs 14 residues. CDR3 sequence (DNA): TGTGCCAGCAGATCAGCGGGGGGGCCGGAGACCCAGTACTTC. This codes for CASRSAGGPETQYF.

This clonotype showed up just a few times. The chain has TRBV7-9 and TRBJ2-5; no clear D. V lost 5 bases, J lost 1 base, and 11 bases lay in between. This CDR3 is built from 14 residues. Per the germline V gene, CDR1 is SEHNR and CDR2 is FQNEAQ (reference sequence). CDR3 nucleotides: TGTGCCAGCAGCCTCCAGGAGCTCCAAGAGACCCAGTACTTC. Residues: CASSLQELQETQYF.

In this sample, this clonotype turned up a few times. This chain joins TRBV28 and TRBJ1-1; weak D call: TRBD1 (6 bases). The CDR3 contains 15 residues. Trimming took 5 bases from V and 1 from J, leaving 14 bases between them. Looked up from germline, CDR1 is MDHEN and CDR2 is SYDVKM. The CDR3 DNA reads TGTGCCAGCAGTCCCCCACGACAGGCGAACACTGAAGCTTTCTTT. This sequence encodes CASSPPRQANTEAFF. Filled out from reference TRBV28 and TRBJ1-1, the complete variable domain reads DVKVTQSSRYLVKRTGEKVFLECVQDMDHENMFWYRQDPGLGLRLIYFSYDVKMKEKGDIPEGYSVSREKKERFSLILESASTNQTSMYLCASSPPRQANTEAFFGQGTRLTVV.